The next 3 T cell receptor beta chains were all read from a single sample in a study of T cell responses to AZD1222 COVID-19 vaccine. This table comes from immunoSEQ multiplex PCR, and its TCRdb copy is limited to in-frame clones, with some not included. The sample lists around 78,000 clones; around 90% were seen once. Sequenced material: peripheral blood, taken 28 days after the second AZD1222 dose. These receptor sequences come from an adult who received the AZD1222 COVID-19 vaccine.

The chain is built from TRBV30 and TRBJ2-2, with 8 bases fitting TRBD1. V was clipped by 4 bases and J by 7 bases; unmatched bases: 8. The CDR3 sequence is 14 residues long. Germline lookup yields CDR1 GTSNPN and CDR2 SVGIG (reference sequence). CDR3 residues: CAWNPGGAIGELFF. CDR3 nucleotides: TGTGCCTGGAATCCAGGGGGCGCGATCGGGGAGCTGTTTTTT.

J is TRBJ2-2 and V is TRBV19; TRBD2 agrees at 8 bases. The germline V gene encodes CDR1 LNHDA and CDR2 SQIVND (reference sequence). V lost 8 bases and J lost 9; bases outside the gene matches: 8. CDR3 length: 13 residues. The CDR3: CASGEAGDRELFF. The CDR3 DNA follows: TGTGCCAGTGGAGAAGCGGGAGACCGGGAGCTGTTTTTT.

A single count supports this clone. V gene TRBV10-3 combines with J gene TRBJ2-3; 8 bases line up with TRBD2. Germline CDR1 ENHRY, CDR2 SYGVKD. Trimming took 6 bases from V and 5 from J; bases not matched to a gene: 16. The CDR3 length is 17 residues. The CDR3 here is CAISPGRGGFLLDTQYF. Here the CDR3 DNA reads TGTGCCATCAGCCCCGGGCGCGGGGGGTTTCTCCTAGATACGCAGTATTTT.